This T cell receptor (beta chain) appears in the sequencing data of a study of T cell responses to AZD1222 COVID-19 vaccine. Study-wide findings and caveats: Clonal diversity may have been underestimated, and the donors were mostly white British, with more females than males.

Data came from immunoSEQ multiplex PCR; TCRdb stores just in-frame clones and leaves some out. The table lists fewer than 100,000 clones, roughly 84% of them singletons. Doses given second, at about 4 or about 12 weeks, were pooled. For this clone: The antigen is undetermined.

This CDR3 has 15 residues. V gave up 3 bases and J gave up 7 bases, with 16 bases separating them. From germline, CDR1 is SEHNR and CDR2 FQNEAQ (reference sequence). This chain connects TRBV7-9 to TRBJ2-1, with unresolved D. This specimen was peripheral blood, taken 28 days after the second AZD1222 dose. The sequence was obtained from an adult who received the AZD1222 COVID-19 vaccine. CDR3 region: CASSLSSAALNEQFF. CDR3 in DNA: TGTGCCAGCAGCTTGTCTAGTGCCGCCCTTAATGAGCAGTTCTTC.